This T cell receptor (beta chain) was obtained from a study of regulatory T cells in long-lasting Graves disease. Overall study context: In persistent Graves' disease, antithyroid drugs had been taken for over 5 years and TSH receptor antibodies stayed positive. Study-wide findings and caveats: Newly diagnosed disease favored TRBV20-1 and TRBJ2-1 over persistent disease.

In its sample, this clonotype was seen many times. Its antigen is still unknown. Germline CDR1 SGHVS, CDR2 FQNEAQ. The CDR3 length is 16 residues. The V segment lost 6 bases and the J segment 3 bases; nucleotides outside the gene matches: 14. Library construction for TCR beta used iRepertoire HTBI primers and Arm-PCR of CDR3 regions. Source study methods: Across the samples, identification revealed some 64 TRBV and 13 to 15 TRBJ segments. From the multiplex PCR reads, TCRdb called clonotypes with MiXCR, one entry per CDR3 protein. The V and J calls and clone size come from TCRdb's table, not from the authors' own analysis. Of hundreds of thousands of distinct CDR3 sequences detected, less than 25% appear once; the ten largest clones hold around 13%. Sample time point: persistent/refractory GD, antithyroid drugs over 5 years with positive TRAb. Following extraction of RNA from PBMCs, that RNA was used to make the TCR library. A nine-milliliter sample of peripheral blood was drawn into EDTA tubes.

J is TRBJ2-7 and V is TRBV7-8; 7 bases are a match to TRBD2. This receptor was identified in a female donor with Graves disease. The sequencing here drew on peripheral blood mononuclear cells (PBMCs), taken when the disease was refractory, from a patient treated with antithyroid drugs. The CDR3 region has the DNA TGTGCCAGCAGTAGGGGAGAATCTAGCGGAGGCTACGAGCAGTACTTC. This sequence encodes CASSRGESSGGYEQYF.